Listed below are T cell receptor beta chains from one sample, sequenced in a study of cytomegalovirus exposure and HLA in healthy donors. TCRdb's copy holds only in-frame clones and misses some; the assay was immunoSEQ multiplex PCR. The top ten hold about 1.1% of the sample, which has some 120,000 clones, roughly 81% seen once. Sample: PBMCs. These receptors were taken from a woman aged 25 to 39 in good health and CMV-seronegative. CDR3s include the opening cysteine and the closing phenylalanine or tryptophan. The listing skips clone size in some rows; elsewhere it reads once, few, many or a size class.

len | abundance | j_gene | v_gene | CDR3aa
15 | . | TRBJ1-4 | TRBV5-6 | CASRIRGQSNEKLFF
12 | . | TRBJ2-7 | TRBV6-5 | CASKRSFGEQYF
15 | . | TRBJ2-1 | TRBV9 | CASSVVAGGIDEQFF
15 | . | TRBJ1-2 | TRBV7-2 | CASSSRSGRVAGYTF
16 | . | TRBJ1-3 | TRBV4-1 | CASSQASSGSGNTIYF
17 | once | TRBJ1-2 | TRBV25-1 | CARNRAGAPAGRRGYTF
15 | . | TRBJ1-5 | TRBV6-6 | CASSSQGYSNQPQHF
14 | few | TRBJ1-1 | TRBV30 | CAWSVWHPGTEAFF
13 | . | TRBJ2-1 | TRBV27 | CASSFGQGTGQFF
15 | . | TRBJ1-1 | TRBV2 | CASSPPDRTPTEAFF
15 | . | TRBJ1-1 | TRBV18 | CASSPPKGQNTEAFF
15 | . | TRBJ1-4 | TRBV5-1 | CASSLLGTETEKLFF
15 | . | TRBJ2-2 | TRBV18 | CASSPRGQVAGELFF
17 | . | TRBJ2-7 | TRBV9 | CASSPHRVPESSYEQYF
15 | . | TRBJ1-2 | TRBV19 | CASSILLTGNGGYTF
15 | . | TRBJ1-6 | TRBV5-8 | CASSLSGQYNSPLHF
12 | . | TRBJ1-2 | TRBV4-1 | CASSQVPGVHTF
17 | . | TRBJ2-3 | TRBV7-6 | CASSLYGTATFTDTQYF
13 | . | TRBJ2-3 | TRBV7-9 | CASSLEPRDTQYF
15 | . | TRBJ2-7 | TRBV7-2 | CASSLDLRGTYEQYF
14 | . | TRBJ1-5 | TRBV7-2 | CASSIQGLGQPQHF
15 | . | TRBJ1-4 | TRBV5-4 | CASSDSTVAAEKLFF
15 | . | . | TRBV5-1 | CASSLVPTVAYEQYF